The 21 T cell receptor beta chains below come from one sample, sequenced in a study of response to subunit inactivated influenza vaccine. MiXCR, applied by TCRdb to the RT-PCR reads, yields one record per CDR3 protein. Of some 500,000 distinct CDR3 sequences in the sample, around 13% were seen once. The material sequenced was PBMCs from blood, taken more than 35 days after vaccination. Receptor source: a man aged 50 or older who received an inactivated influenza vaccine.

V usage is TRBV20-1 and J usage is TRBJ2-5; no clear D. CDR1 DFQATT and CDR2 SNEGSKA come from the germline V gene (reference sequence). V was clipped by 6 bases and J by 5 bases, with 10 bases between them. The CDR3 extends over 11 amino acids. CDR3 coding DNA: TGCAGTGCCCGCGTTCGTGAGACCCAGTACTTC. Its protein is CSARVRETQYF.

This clonotype was seen repeatedly, ten times or more. The chain is built from TRBV6-1 and TRBJ2-2; the match to TRBD2 covers 7 bases. In germline, CDR1 is MNHNS, CDR2 SASEGT. The CDR3 is 15 residues long. With 5 bases clipped from V and 5 bases from J, the junction kept 8 bases outside the gene matches. The CDR3 DNA follows: TGTGCCAGCAGTCTGGTTGGGGGGGGGACCGGGGAGCTGTTTTTT. Residues: CASSLVGGGTGELFF.

The chain carries TRBV5-4 and TRBJ1-2, with unresolved D. Germline assignment: CDR1 SGHNT and CDR2 YYREEE (reference sequence). V lost 0 bases to trimming and J lost 2 bases, with 11 bases between them. The CDR3 loop spans 15 amino acids. This CDR3 is CASSLVGGENYGYTF. CDR3 in DNA: TGTGCCAGCAGCTTGGTGGGAGGCGAAAACTATGGCTACACCTTC.

There are many counts of this clonotype. The V call is TRBV5-1, the J call TRBJ1-1, with 10 nucleotides matching TRBD1. Unmatched junction bases numbered 5, after V lost 3 bases and J lost 3 bases. The CDR3 covers 15 residues. Germline assignment: CDR1 SGHRS and CDR2 YFSETQ. CDR3 sequence (DNA): TGCGCCAGCAGCTGGGGACAGGGGCTTTACACTGAAGCTTTCTTT. This sequence encodes CASSWGQGLYTEAFF.

The chain has TRBV12-3 or TRBV12-4 and TRBJ1-2; D gene unclear. This CDR3 is built from 15 residues. V was cut by 8 bases and J by 0 bases, with 16 bases left in between. The CDR3 DNA follows: TGTGCCAGCGATAATCCGGTCGAGTCTAACTATGGCTACACCTTC. It is translated as CASDNPVESNYGYTF.

This clonotype has at least ten counts. The chain has TRBV11-2 and TRBJ2-2; D gene uncertain. Trimming stripped 4 bases from V and 1 base from J, with 7 bases between. CDR1 and CDR2 from the germline V gene are SGHAT and FQNNGV. This CDR3 has 14 residues. The CDR3, as DNA: TGTGCCAGCAGCTCGCAGCGGAACACCGGGGAGCTGTTTTTT. Its translation is CASSSQRNTGELFF.

This clonotype was seen only a few times. The chain links TRBV11-2 to TRBJ2-1; 10 positions match TRBD2. J gave up 1 base and V 5 bases, and 11 bases lay outside the gene matches. CDR3 size: 18 residues. Germline V gene lookup returns CDR1 SGHAT and CDR2 FQNNGV. CDR3 in DNA: TGTGCCAGCAGCCCACCCCCCATAGCGGGAGGATCCTACAATGAGCAGTTCTTC. The encoded protein is CASSPPPIAGGSYNEQFF.

This clonotype was observed many times. In nucleotides, the CDR3 is TGCAGTGCTAGTGCCCAGGGTCGTACTAGCGGGAAATACAATGAGCAGTTCTTC. Its translation is CSASAQGRTSGKYNEQFF. V gene TRBV20-1 combines with J gene TRBJ2-1; 10 nucleotides line up with TRBD2. The CDR3 is 18 residues long. Germline V CDR1 and CDR2: DFQATT, SNEGSKA (reference sequence). The ends lost 3 bases at V and 4 bases at J; junction bases unmatched: 15.

V usage is TRBV7-2 and J usage is TRBJ2-7, with D unresolved. CDR1 is SGHTA and CDR2 is FQGNSA in the germline V gene. Trimming removed 3 bases from V and 6 bases from J, with 9 bases in between. This CDR3 has 12 amino acids. Written as DNA, the CDR3 is TGTGCCAGCAGCTTCGACTTTGGCGAGCAGTACTTC. Protein sequence: CASSFDFGEQYF.

V and J are TRBV9 and TRBJ2-3; 12 bases are shared with TRBD2. Trimming took 2 bases from V and 2 from J; bases not matched to a gene: 6. This CDR3 contains 17 residues. Germline V gene sequence: CDR1 SGDLS, CDR2 YYNGEE. Written as DNA, the CDR3 is TGTGCCAGCAGCGTCGCGGGACTAGCGGGTATCACAGATACGCAGTATTTT. This codes for CASSVAGLAGITDTQYF.

This clonotype was seen more than once but under ten times. This chain connects TRBV20-1 to TRBJ2-3; 8 bases line up with TRBD1. The CDR3 sequence is 15 residues long. Germline CDR1 is DFQATT and CDR2 is SNEGSKA (reference sequence). Trimming took 3 bases from V and 5 from J; bases not matched to a gene: 10. The chain's CDR3 is CSARDRDRNVDTQYF. CDR3 in DNA: TGCAGTGCTAGGGACCGGGACAGGAACGTAGATACGCAGTATTTT.

This clonotype was detected only a few times. The genes are TRBV12-3 or TRBV12-4 and TRBJ2-5, with 9 positions matching TRBD2. Unmatched junction bases numbered 7, after V lost 0 bases and J lost 5 bases. This CDR3 is 16 amino acids long. For the CDR3, the DNA is TGTGCCAGCAGTTTAGCGTGGCGGGGGGGGGCGGAGACCCAGTACTTC. Translation: CASSLAWRGGAETQYF.

In its sample, this clonotype was seen many times. J is TRBJ2-1 and V is TRBV2; tentatively, D is TRBD2 (6 bases). V lost 6 bases to trimming and J lost 13 bases, with 13 bases between them. This CDR3 comprises 11 residues. From germline, CDR1 is SNHLY and CDR2 FYNNEI. The CDR3 protein is CASRDYQKQFF. The CDR3 nucleotides are TGTGCCAGCAGGGACTACCAAAAACAGTTCTTC.

This clonotype was detected only a few times. The chain links TRBV4-3 to TRBJ2-5; D gene ambiguous. Per germline, CDR1 LGHNA and CDR2 YSLEER. The V end was cut by 1 base, the J end by 5 bases, with 8 bases between. The CDR3 contains 13 residues. The CDR3 here is CASSQGNSETQYF. As DNA, the CDR3 is TGCGCCAGCAGCCAAGGGAATTCCGAGACCCAGTACTTC.

This clonotype has just a few counts. The V and J genes are TRBV24-1 and TRBJ2-5, with D hard to call. The CDR3 totals 12 residues. Trimming took 6 bases from V and 2 from J, leaving 6 bases between them. Germline CDR1 is KGHDR and CDR2 is SFDVKD. DNA for the CDR3: TGTGCCACCAGTTTCGGACAAGAGACCCAGTACTTC. This sequence encodes CATSFGQETQYF.

The V call is TRBV6-2 or TRBV6-3, the J call TRBJ2-1; D is uncertain. Per the germline V gene, CDR1 is MNHEY and CDR2 is SVGEGT. Between the trimmed V and J ends, which lost 7 bases and 7 bases, there was a span of 14 bases. The CDR3 is 13 amino acids. CDR3 nucleotides: TGTGCCAGCACCCCGACGGGTGGGAATGAGCAGTTCTTC. It translates to CASTPTGGNEQFF.

This clonotype was seen only a few times. This sequence joins TRBV6-2 or TRBV6-3 and TRBJ2-7; 11 bases line up with TRBD1. The V and J ends lost 5 bases and 4 bases, in that order; junction bases with no gene match: 4. Germline CDR1 MNHEY, CDR2 SVGEGT. CDR3 size: 14 residues. This CDR3 is CASSRGQGVYEQYF. CDR3 sequence (DNA): TGTGCCAGCAGTCGGGGACAGGGGGTATACGAGCAGTACTTC.

This clonotype was seen a few times. This rearrangement joins TRBV11-2 to TRBJ1-6; D is unresolved. CDR1 is SGHAT, CDR2 FQNNGV, per germline. The length of the CDR3 is 13 residues. The germline V and J ends were trimmed by 1 base and 9 bases, with 7 bases remaining between them. The CDR3 DNA reads TGTGCCAGCAGCTTAGGGGCCTCTTCACCCCTCCACTTT. This sequence encodes CASSLGASSPLHF.

J is TRBJ2-1 and V is TRBV10-3; 7 nucleotides match TRBD2. Germline V gene lookup returns CDR1 ENHRY and CDR2 SYGVKD. J was trimmed by 10 bases and V by 3 bases; bases with no gene match: 3. The CDR3 has 12 residues. The CDR3 here is CAISDHSGEQFF. The CDR3 nucleotides read TGTGCCATCAGTGATCATAGCGGGGAGCAGTTCTTC.

As DNA, the CDR3 is TGTGCCAGCAGCCAAGAGTCTAGCGGGAGACCGGAAGATGAGCAGTTCTTC. Translated, it gives CASSQESSGRPEDEQFF. The chain couples TRBV4-2 to TRBJ2-1, with 10 nucleotides matching TRBD2. The ends lost 0 bases at V and 8 bases at J; junction bases unmatched: 10. CDR3 length: 17 amino acids. From germline, CDR1 is LGHNA and CDR2 YNFKEQ.

This clonotype came up many times. The gene calls are TRBV12-3 or TRBV12-4 and TRBJ1-4, with D possibly matching TRBD1 (5 bases). This CDR3 has 17 amino acids. V lost 5 bases, J lost 4 bases, and 20 bases lay in between. The CDR3 coding sequence is TGTGCCAGCAGTCCTAAGGTCGGGGCGCGTGGTAATGAAAAACTGTTTTTT. Its protein product is CASSPKVGARGNEKLFF.